Shown below are 6 T cell receptor beta chains from a single sample sequenced in a study of identifying expanded T cells in peripheral blood. Here immunoSEQ multiplex PCR was the method, and the copy in TCRdb shows in-frame clones only, minus some. The table shows roughly 100,000 clones, with about nine tenths occurring only once. The sample comprised blood. These receptors were collected from a person between 18 and 75 years old in good health.

The chain is built from TRBV28 and TRBJ2-1; 10 nucleotides align to TRBD2. The CDR3 covers 15 residues. The germline V gene encodes CDR1 MDHEN and CDR2 SYDVKM. Trimming at V came to 5 bases and at J to 10 bases, leaving 11 bases not matched to a gene. CDR3 protein: CASSPPSGRFSEQFF. In nucleotides, the CDR3 is TGTGCCAGCAGTCCTCCTAGCGGGAGATTCAGCGAGCAGTTCTTC.

The chain joins TRBV18 to TRBJ2-7; a weak D match, TRBD1 (6 bases). The CDR3 length is 14 residues. From germline, CDR1 is KGHSH and CDR2 LQKENI. V was trimmed by 2 bases and J by 6 bases, leaving 14 bases between them. The CDR3 nucleotides read TGTGCCAGCTCACCAGGGGGCTTAACAACCGAGCAGTACTTC. Its protein product is CASSPGGLTTEQYF.

The chain has TRBV10-1 and TRBJ1-5, with no clear D. The length of the CDR3 is 18 residues. Germline assignment: CDR1 WNHNN and CDR2 SYGVQD (reference sequence). Trimming removed 3 bases from V and 0 bases from J, with 18 bases in between. CDR3 DNA sequence: TGCGCCAGCAGTGATCACGACGGTCGCCCAGATAGCAATCAGCCCCAGCATTTT. Encoded protein: CASSDHDGRPDSNQPQHF.

The chain links TRBV7-9 to TRBJ1-2, with 7 bases matching TRBD1. V lost 1 base and J lost 4; bases outside the gene matches: 6. This CDR3 region has 15 residues. Germline V gene data show CDR1 as SEHNR and CDR2 as FQNEAQ (reference sequence). DNA for the CDR3: TGTGCCAGCAGCTTAGTTGGGGACAGCCCCTATGGCTACACCTTC. Amino acids: CASSLVGDSPYGYTF.

The chain uses TRBV5-6 and TRBJ2-7; D call uncertain. Per germline, CDR1 SGHDT and CDR2 YYEEEE. V was trimmed by 2 bases and J by 0 bases, leaving 12 bases between them. CDR3 length: 15 residues. CDR3 amino acids: CASSFRVFASYEQYF. The CDR3 DNA follows: TGTGCCAGCAGCTTTAGAGTTTTCGCCTCCTACGAGCAGTACTTC.

The chain links TRBV6-5 to TRBJ2-2; D remains ambiguous. This CDR3 comprises 14 residues. Trimming removed 2 bases at V and 4 bases at J, with 8 bases between. In germline, CDR1 is MNHEY, CDR2 SVGAGI. The CDR3 DNA reads as TGTGCCAGCAGTTACGGCTTCGCCACCGGGGAGCTGTTTTTT. This encodes CASSYGFATGELFF.